This TCR beta chain was recorded in a study of monozygotic twins with inflammatory bowel disease. Study-level results: On the inverse Simpson index, IBD patients scored lower for TCRbeta diversity than healthy co-twins. Resolution of different T cell subtypes was not achieved.

As for this clonotype: Its target is not known.

CDR3 length: 13 amino acids. Germline loops: CDR1 DFQATT, CDR2 SNEGSKA (reference sequence). Each donor supplied about 2.7 ml of blood. Template switching appended UMIs that held a 6-nucleotide sample barcode. Reanalyzing the 5' RACE reads, TCRdb keeps one entry per CDR3 protein, without DNA. Its listing shows some 450,000 distinct CDR3 sequences. This TCR came from a human donor with ulcerative colitis or Crohn's disease, or a healthy co-twin of an affected twin (not recorded which). Sample: blood. J is TRBJ2-3 and V is TRBV20-1; TCRdb reports TRBD1, a call that lacks DNA to check it against. The CDR3 reads CSAPDRVVNTQYF.